These 7 T cell receptor beta chains originate from one sample sequenced in a study of T-cell memory formation after mild COVID-19. MiXCR, applied by TCRdb to the 5' RACE reads, yields one record per CDR3 protein. The sample carries over 350,000 distinct CDR3 sequences, roughly 15% recorded once. Sequenced sample: PBMCs or a T cell subset sorted from them (not recorded which). These receptors were obtained from a man aged 18 to 29 who had mild COVID-19 (a few samples of this study predate the infection). Cell type and time point are not known.

CDR3: CASSLPMTGYGYGYTF. The CDR3 nucleotides read TGTGCCAGCAGCTTACCTATGACAGGGTATGGCTATGGCTACACCTTC. This chain connects TRBV7-9 to TRBJ1-2; the match to TRBD1 covers 7 bases. The CDR3 is 16 residues long. Germline lookup yields CDR1 SEHNR and CDR2 FQNEAQ (reference sequence). V shed 2 bases and J 4 bases; nucleotides not matched to a gene: 10.

This clonotype was counted only a few times. V is TRBV2 and J is TRBJ1-5; D is uncertain. Trimming removed 3 bases from V and 1 base from J, with 4 bases in between. This CDR3 spans 13 amino acids. CDR1 SNHLY and CDR2 FYNNEI come from the germline V gene. CDR3 loop: CASSEFSNQPQHF. CDR3 coding DNA: TGTGCCAGCAGTGAGTTCAGCAATCAGCCCCAGCATTTT. The complete variable domain, with remaining parts taken from reference TRBV2 and TRBJ1-5, reads EPEVTQTPSHQVTQMGQEVILRCVPISNHLYFYWYRQILGQKVEFLVSFYNNEISEKSEIFDDQFSVERPDGSNFTLKIRSTKLEDSAMYFCASSEFSNQPQHFGDGTRLSIL.

The chain employs TRBV5-1 and TRBJ2-3; 7 bases are shared with TRBD2. There are 16 residues in the CDR3. Germline values: CDR1 SGHRS, CDR2 YFSETQ. V was clipped by 1 base and J by 2 bases; unmatched bases: 7. CDR3 DNA: TGCGCCAGCAGCTTGAGTCTAGCGGACCTCACAGATACGCAGTATTTT. Amino acids: CASSLSLADLTDTQYF. Combining the CDR3 with reference TRBV5-1 and TRBJ2-3 gives the whole variable domain KAGVTQTPRYLIKTRGQQVTLSCSPISGHRSVSWYQQTPGQGLQFLFEYFSETQRNKGNFPGRFSGRQFSNSRSEMNVSTLELGDSALYLCASSLSLADLTDTQYFGPGTRLTVL.

A few counts support this clonotype. The junction shows a germline mismatch at one end, possibly a read error. The V gene is TRBV3-1, the J gene TRBJ2-4; 8 nucleotides line up with TRBD2. The CDR3 contains 13 residues. Germline V gene sequence: CDR1 LGHDT, CDR2 YNNKEL (reference sequence). The CDR3 is CASSQGVGGVVGF. The CDR3 coding sequence is TGTGCCAGCAGCCAAGGTGTCGGGGGGGTTGTTGGATTC.

Concerning this clonotype: The missing conserved phenylalanine or tryptophan at the end of this CDR3 makes a read error likely. The limits of the CDR3 on the DNA are not certain, so only TCRdb's listed CDR3 is given. V usage is TRBV2 and J usage is TRBJ2-7. The germline V gene encodes CDR1 SNHLY and CDR2 FYNNEI. The CDR3 is 11 amino acids long, termini counted. CDR3 loop: CASTLYTTASY.

The chain employs TRBV5-4 and TRBJ2-7; 11 positions match TRBD1. Germline CDR1 reads SGHNT; CDR2 reads YYREEE (reference sequence). V trimming: 4 bases; J trimming: 2 bases; junction bases outside the gene matches: 5. The CDR3 consists of 15 residues. CDR3 nucleotides: TGTGCCAGCAGCATACCGGGACAGGGGGCCTACGAGCAGTACTTC. As protein: CASSIPGQGAYEQYF.

The chain couples TRBV18 to TRBJ2-5, with 7 bases matching TRBD2. Germline V gene lookup returns CDR1 KGHSH and CDR2 LQKENI. The J segment lost 1 base and the V segment lost 3 bases, leaving 5 bases of the junction unmatched. CDR3 length: 15 residues. CDR3 sequence: CASSPGTTIQETQYF. The DNA for the CDR3 is TGTGCCAGCTCACCTGGGACTACCATCCAAGAGACCCAGTACTTC.